A selection of T cell receptor beta chains follows, all from one sample in a study of CD8 T cells in ankylosing spondylitis. TCRdb reprocessed the 5' RACE reads via MiXCR and lists one record per CDR3 protein. The sample includes approximately 92,000 distinct CDR3 sequences, just under 9% seen only once; the top ten take approximately 4.8%. The specimen was blood, either unsorted or a sorted T cell fraction (not recorded which). All receptors derive from a male donor with ankylosing spondylitis or in good health (not recorded which). Each CDR3 is given with its conserved first and last residue. Each record gives: V gene, D gene, clone size, J gene, CDR3 DNA, CDR3 protein. A D gene is named only where the DNA matches it firmly. Rows give clone size only sometimes, using once, few, many, or a class for an expanded clone.

V: TRBV20-1
D: NA
size: many
J: TRBJ2-7
DNA: TGCAGTGCTAGACGAAGCCAGTCCGACGAGCAGTACTTC
CDR3: CSARRSQSDEQYF

V: TRBV7-6
D: TRBD1
size: NA
J: TRBJ2-7
DNA: TGTGCCACCCGCGAGGGGACAGGGATCTCCGAGCAGTACTTC
CDR3: CATREGTGISEQYF

V: TRBV2
D: NA
size: many
J: TRBJ1-1
DNA: TGTGCCAGCAGTGGGAACATGAACACTGAAGCTTTCTTT
CDR3: CASSGNMNTEAFF

V: TRBV12-3/TRBV12-4
D: NA
size: NA
J: TRBJ1-6
DNA: TGTGCCAGCAGTCAGGGACAACCCCTCCACTTT
CDR3: CASSQGQPLHF

V: TRBV5-1
D: TRBD2
size: many
J: TRBJ2-1
DNA: TGCGCCAGCAGCTGGACTAGCGGGGGACGGGGGAGTGAGCAGTTCTTC
CDR3: CASSWTSGGRGSEQFF

V: TRBV11-2
D: TRBD1
size: NA
J: TRBJ1-3
DNA: TGTGCCAGCAGCTGGACAGGGGCCGCCTCTGGAAACACCATATATTTT
CDR3: CASSWTGAASGNTIYF

V: TRBV5-6
D: NA
size: few
J: TRBJ1-1
DNA: TGTGCCAGCAGCCGCCGGTACGGGGGAGAGGGCACTGAAGCTTTCTTT
CDR3: CASSRRYGGEGTEAFF

V: TRBV12-3/TRBV12-4
D: TRBD1
size: many
J: TRBJ1-3
DNA: TGTGCCAGCAGTACGACCGACAGGGCCTCTGGAAACACCATATATTTT
CDR3: CASSTTDRASGNTIYF

V: TRBV7-8
D: TRBD1
size: NA
J: TRBJ1-6
DNA: TGTGCCAGCAGCCTGACAGGGTCTAATTTTCGTTCATCCCTCCACTTT
CDR3: CASSLTGSNFRSSLHF

V: TRBV2
D: NA
size: many
J: TRBJ2-1
DNA: TGTGCCAGCAGACCTCCGGGACAACCCGACAATGAGCAGTTCTTC
CDR3: CASRPPGQPDNEQFF

V: TRBV7-2
D: NA
size: few
J: TRBJ2-4
DNA: TGTGCCAGCAGCTTAGCGGTTTCAGATATTCAGTACTTC
CDR3: CASSLAVSDIQYF

V: TRBV28
D: TRBD1
size: few
J: TRBJ1-1
DNA: TGTGCCAGCAGCTCGACAGGGTGGAACACTGAAGCTTTCTTT
CDR3: CASSSTGWNTEAFF

V: TRBV10-3
D: NA
size: many
J: TRBJ2-1
DNA: TGTGCCATCAGAGGAGATACCACGTCCGGTTTCTATGAGCAGTTCTTC
CDR3: CAIRGDTTSGFYEQFF

V: TRBV28
D: TRBD2
size: NA
J: TRBJ2-1
DNA: TGTGCCAGCAGTTTAAGCGGGGTAGCAAACAATGAGCAGTTCTTC
CDR3: CASSLSGVANNEQFF

V: TRBV20-1
D: NA
size: many
J: TRBJ2-7
DNA: TGCAGTGCTGATCGACAGCCTAGGAGCTCCTACGAGCAGTACTTC
CDR3: CSADRQPRSSYEQYF

V: TRBV7-2
D: NA
size: NA
J: TRBJ1-5
DNA: TGTGCCAGCAGCTTAGCGTCGGACGGTCAGCCCCAGCATTTT
CDR3: CASSLASDGQPQHF

V: TRBV30
D: NA
size: many
J: TRBJ2-3
DNA: TGTGCCTGGAGTATCAAAGATACGCAGTATTTT
CDR3: CAWSIKDTQYF

V: TRBV30
D: TRBD1
size: many
J: TRBJ1-1
DNA: TGTGCCTGGATGTTAGGACAGGGTATGAACACTGAAGCTTTCTTT
CDR3: CAWMLGQGMNTEAFF

V: TRBV5-1
D: NA
size: few
J: TRBJ1-2
DNA: TGCGCCAGCAGCCTCAGGGGTCCCCACCAGTATGGCTACACCTTC
CDR3: CASSLRGPHQYGYTF

V: TRBV5-1
D: NA
size: many
J: TRBJ2-2
DNA: TGCGCCAGCAGCTTGAGTGACAGATCGAACACCGGGGAGCTGTTTTTT
CDR3: CASSLSDRSNTGELFF

V: TRBV20-1
D: NA
size: NA
J: TRBJ2-3
DNA: TGCAGTGCGCCAGGGGGGAGGGGGACAGATACGCAGTATTTT
CDR3: CSAPGGRGTDTQYF

V: TRBV12-3/TRBV12-4
D: NA
size: many
J: TRBJ1-4
DNA: TGTGCCAGCAGTCCCAGGAAGGGTAATGAAAAACTGTTTTTT
CDR3: CASSPRKGNEKLFF

V: TRBV9
D: NA
size: few
J: TRBJ2-3
DNA: TGTGCCAGCAGCTCAACCATCCGGGACACAGATACGCAGTATTTT
CDR3: CASSSTIRDTDTQYF

V: TRBV25-1
D: NA
size: NA
J: TRBJ2-7
DNA: TGTGCCAGCAGTGAAGAGTGGAGCTCCTACGAGCAGTACTTC
CDR3: CASSEEWSSYEQYF

V: TRBV11-1
D: NA
size: many
J: TRBJ2-3
DNA: TGTGCCAGCAGCTTAATCAGCACAGATACGCAGTATTTT
CDR3: CASSLISTDTQYF

V: TRBV27
D: NA
size: many
J: TRBJ1-2
DNA: TGTGCCAGCGGTTTGTCCAGGGACGCTGGCTACACCTTC
CDR3: CASGLSRDAGYTF

V: TRBV5-1
D: TRBD1
size: many
J: TRBJ2-7
DNA: TGCGCCAGCAGCTTCGGTCAGACAGGGGTCTACGAGCAGTACTTC
CDR3: CASSFGQTGVYEQYF

V: TRBV12-5
D: TRBD2
size: many
J: TRBJ2-1
DNA: TGTGCTAGTGGGCCGGGACTAGCTTTCAATGAGCAGTTCTTC
CDR3: CASGPGLAFNEQFF

V: TRBV7-2
D: NA
size: many
J: TRBJ1-2
DNA: TGTGCCAGCAGCGTTAGTGGGGGGGACCTCTATGGCTACACCTTC
CDR3: CASSVSGGDLYGYTF

V: TRBV7-3
D: NA
size: many
J: TRBJ2-3
DNA: TGTGCCAGCAGCTTACGGGGGCCTAGCACAGATACGCAGTATTTT
CDR3: CASSLRGPSTDTQYF

V: TRBV20-1
D: NA
size: many
J: TRBJ1-3
DNA: TGCAGTGCCCACGGAGGGGCTGGAAACACCATATATTTT
CDR3: CSAHGGAGNTIYF

V: TRBV20-1
D: TRBD1
size: many
J: TRBJ2-2
DNA: TGCAGTGCTAGAGATGGGACAGCGGACACCGGGGAGCTGTTTTTT
CDR3: CSARDGTADTGELFF

V: TRBV21-1
D: NA
size: few
J: TRBJ1-2
DNA: TGTGCCAGCAGCAAAGTTCTTCGAACGGACAGGGGGTGGTTCGACTATGGCTACACCTTC
CDR3: CASSKVLRTDRGWFDYGYTF

V: TRBV5-1
D: NA
size: many
J: TRBJ2-2
DNA: TGCGCCAGCAGCATCCCCTCGGAGGGGCAAGCGAACACCGGGGAGCTGTTTTTT
CDR3: CASSIPSEGQANTGELFF

V: TRBV9
D: NA
size: many
J: TRBJ1-6
DNA: TGTGCCAGCAGCGTCTCCCATATAAATTATAATTCACCCCTCCACTTT
CDR3: CASSVSHINYNSPLHF

V: TRBV25-1
D: NA
size: many
J: TRBJ2-1
DNA: TGTGCCAGCAGTGAATTCGTGGGGGACCGCTACAATGAGCAGTTCTTC
CDR3: CASSEFVGDRYNEQFF

V: TRBV5-1
D: NA
size: many
J: TRBJ2-5
DNA: TGCGCCAGCAGCTTGGATGGAATCAGTAGGGAGACCCAGTACTTC
CDR3: CASSLDGISRETQYF

V: TRBV7-9
D: NA
size: few
J: TRBJ2-7
DNA: TGTGCCAGCAGCTTAGCGAACGCCGGTTCCTACGAGCAGTACTTC
CDR3: CASSLANAGSYEQYF

V: TRBV28
D: TRBD1
size: many
J: TRBJ2-7
DNA: TGTGCCAGCAGTTTTGGGGACAGGGCTGGTTACGAGCAGTACTTC
CDR3: CASSFGDRAGYEQYF

V: TRBV28
D: TRBD1
size: many
J: TRBJ1-2
DNA: TGTGCCACCTACCTGACAGGGGGTGGCTACACCTTC
CDR3: CATYLTGGGYTF

V: TRBV5-6
D: NA
size: many
J: TRBJ1-2
DNA: TGTGCCAGCAGCTTGGCCGCCGTAAACTATGGCTACACCTTC
CDR3: CASSLAAVNYGYTF

V: TRBV12-3/TRBV12-4
D: NA
size: few
J: TRBJ2-1
DNA: TGTGCCAGCAGTTCCCTGACTCCTTCCAATGAGCAGTTCTTC
CDR3: CASSSLTPSNEQFF

V: TRBV29-1
D: NA
size: many
J: TRBJ1-2
DNA: TGCAGCGTTGAGGGACCGTTTCCCTATGGCTACACCTTC
CDR3: CSVEGPFPYGYTF

V: TRBV9
D: TRBD1
size: NA
J: TRBJ2-1
DNA: TGTGCCAGCAGCGTAGGGGCCCGGGACAGGGGTTCGAATGAGCAGTTCTTC
CDR3: CASSVGARDRGSNEQFF

V: TRBV2
D: NA
size: many
J: TRBJ2-3
DNA: TGTGCCAGCAGTGAAAAGGGGGTGCGCACAGATACGCAGTATTTT
CDR3: CASSEKGVRTDTQYF

V: TRBV19
D: NA
size: many
J: TRBJ2-3
DNA: TGTGCCAGTCAAGATTTAGCGGATACGCAGTATTTT
CDR3: CASQDLADTQYF

V: TRBV9
D: NA
size: many
J: TRBJ1-1
DNA: TGTGCCAGCAGCCCGAACGCGGGGCCCCTGGGGACTGAAGCTTTCTTT
CDR3: CASSPNAGPLGTEAFF

V: TRBV6-1
D: NA
size: few
J: TRBJ2-4
DNA: TGTGCCAGCAGTGAAATCGGCCCGGCCAAAAACATTCAGTACTTC
CDR3: CASSEIGPAKNIQYF

V: TRBV20-1
D: TRBD1
size: many
J: TRBJ2-7
DNA: TGCAGTGGGCTTGGGCAGGGGGTCTACGAGCAGTACTTC
CDR3: CSGLGQGVYEQYF

V: TRBV6-1
D: TRBD1
size: many
J: TRBJ2-5
DNA: TGTGCCAGCCATATCGGGACAGACACCGGGGAGACCCAGTACTTC
CDR3: CASHIGTDTGETQYF

V: TRBV20-1
D: NA
size: few
J: TRBJ1-2
DNA: TGCAGTGCTAGAGAGACGGGCTTGGACTATGGCTACACCTTC
CDR3: CSARETGLDYGYTF

V: TRBV20-1
D: TRBD2
size: many
J: TRBJ2-7
DNA: TGCAGTGCTAGAGATGCGGCGGCGGGGGGGCCCTACGAGCAGTACTTC
CDR3: CSARDAAAGGPYEQYF